Below are 27 T cell receptor beta chains sequenced from a single sample in a study of blood T cell repertoires in COVID-19. This table comes from immunoSEQ multiplex PCR, and its TCRdb copy is limited to in-frame clones, with some not included. Among around 170,000 clones listed, around 67% were seen once. The source material was peripheral blood. These TCRs come from a woman older than 75 with acute or convalescent COVID-19.

The chain combines TRBV2 with TRBJ1-4, with a possible D match to TRBD1 (5 bases). Germline assignment: CDR1 SNHLY and CDR2 FYNNEI. The germline V and J ends were trimmed by 8 bases and 5 bases, with 12 bases remaining between them. This CDR3 has 13 amino acids. In DNA, the CDR3 is TGTGCCAGCCAGATGGGGCTAAATGAAAAACTGTTTTTT. As protein: CASQMGLNEKLFF.

This clone was seen just once. The gene calls are TRBV28 and TRBJ2-7; the match to TRBD2 covers 9 bases. V shed 6 bases and J 2 bases; nucleotides not matched to a gene: 5. The CDR3 sequence is 14 residues long. CDR1 and CDR2 (germline): MDHEN, SYDVKM. CDR3 protein: CASRTAGGPYEQYF. CDR3 in DNA: TGTGCCAGCAGGACAGCGGGAGGACCCTACGAGCAGTACTTC.

This sequence joins TRBV7-3 and TRBJ2-3, with D possibly TRBD1 on 5 matching bases. Germline V gene lookup returns CDR1 SGHTA and CDR2 FQGTGA. Trimming took 0 bases from V and 4 from J, leaving 8 bases between them. The CDR3 has 14 residues. CDR3 region: CASSLTGPSDTQYF. The CDR3 bases are TGTGCCAGCAGCTTAACGGGGCCCTCAGATACGCAGTATTTT.

This clone has just a few counts. The chain joins TRBV5-1 to TRBJ2-1; 9 bases line up with TRBD1. The CDR3 runs to 16 residues. In germline, CDR1 is SGHRS, CDR2 YFSETQ. Trimming removed 0 bases from V and 9 bases from J; junction bases left unmatched: 10. The CDR3 is CASSLVAGMGQGEQFF. CDR3 DNA sequence: TGCGCCAGCAGCTTGGTAGCAGGGATGGGACAGGGTGAGCAGTTCTTC.

The sample holds a few counts of this clone. J is TRBJ2-2 and V is TRBV24-1, with D possibly matching TRBD2 (5 bases). CDR1 is KGHDR, CDR2 SFDVKD, per germline. The V end lost 5 bases, the J end lost 10 bases, and 10 bases lay between the germline ends. The CDR3 is made up of 12 amino acids. CDR3 in amino acids: CATSVEGSELFF. The CDR3 DNA is TGTGCCACCAGTGTAGAGGGATCGGAGCTGTTTTTT.

The chain is built from TRBV19 and TRBJ2-2; a weak D match, TRBD2 (5 bases). V lost 5 bases, J lost 2 bases, and 15 bases lay in between. Germline lookup yields CDR1 LNHDA and CDR2 SQIVND (reference sequence). The CDR3 is 16 residues long. The CDR3 region is CASSQNRGANTGELFF. The DNA for the CDR3 is TGTGCCAGTAGTCAAAACCGGGGAGCTAACACCGGGGAGCTGTTTTTT.

The chain's CDR3 is CASSSQNPGLLKETQYF. As DNA, the CDR3 is TGTGCCAGCAGCTCACAAAACCCCGGACTGCTAAAAGAGACCCAGTACTTC. This chain joins TRBV7-2 and TRBJ2-5; D is perhaps TRBD2 (5 bases). Germline V CDR1 and CDR2: SGHTA, FQGNSA. The CDR3 length is 17 residues. V was shortened by 4 bases and J by 3 bases, with 21 bases between the two germline ends.

CDR3 sequence: CAIRGGTGSYNSPLHF. The CDR3 bases are TGTGCCATCAGAGGGGGGACAGGTTCCTATAATTCACCCCTCCACTTT. This sequence joins TRBV10-3 and TRBJ1-6; 8 bases line up with TRBD1. Losses at the gene ends were 6 bases for V and 1 base for J; bases not matched to a gene: 5. CDR1 is ENHRY and CDR2 is SYGVKD in the germline V gene. The CDR3 runs to 16 residues.

The chain is built from TRBV19 and TRBJ2-2, with 7 nucleotides matching TRBD1. The ends lost 5 bases at V and 5 bases at J; junction bases unmatched: 11. Germline-derived CDR1 and CDR2 are LNHDA and SQIVND (reference sequence). This CDR3 is built from 16 residues. The CDR3 DNA sequence: TGTGCCAGTAGTGACCCAAGGGGGCTCGAGACCGGGGAGCTGTTTTTT. It yields the protein CASSDPRGLETGELFF.

The chain uses TRBV6-1 and TRBJ2-1; TRBD2 matches at 11 bases. The germline CDR1 and CDR2 sequences are MNHNS and SASEGT. This CDR3 has 15 residues. J was trimmed by 5 bases and V by 3 bases; bases with no gene match: 3. The CDR3: CASSEALAGDNEQFF. The CDR3 DNA reads as TGTGCCAGCAGTGAGGCACTAGCGGGAGACAATGAGCAGTTCTTC.

The sample holds one count of this clone. The genes are TRBV6-5 and TRBJ1-1, with D tentatively TRBD1 (6 bases). Germline CDR1 is MNHEY and CDR2 is SVGAGI. V was cut by 0 bases and J by 0 bases, with 11 bases left in between. There are 16 residues in the CDR3. CDR3 amino acids: CASSYSTTGMNTEAFF. The CDR3 DNA reads as TGTGCCAGCAGTTACTCGACGACAGGAATGAACACTGAAGCTTTCTTT.

V is TRBV5-6 and J is TRBJ2-7; TRBD2 might be the D (6 bases). CDR1 SGHDT and CDR2 YYEEEE come from the germline V gene. The CDR3 loop spans 16 amino acids. V was trimmed by 4 bases and J by 4 bases, leaving 21 bases between them. CDR3 nucleotide sequence: TGTGCCAGCAGCGCCCGGGCGGGGTCGCTGGCTTACGAGCAGTACTTC. Protein product: CASSARAGSLAYEQYF.

The CDR3 region has the DNA TGTGCCAGCAGCGTAAGAGGACAGGGAGGCAATCAGCCCCAGCATTTT. Protein: CASSVRGQGGNQPQHF. This chain connects TRBV11-1 to TRBJ1-5; TRBD1 aligns across 8 bases. The V gene end was trimmed by 5 bases and the J gene end by 2 bases; junction bases not matched to a gene: 8. CDR3 length: 16 residues. Germline V lookup: CDR1 SGHAT, CDR2 FQDESV (reference sequence).

The CDR3 is CASSVGGGAGRETQYF. DNA for the CDR3: TGTGCCAGCAGCGTAGGAGGGGGCGCTGGGAGGGAGACCCAGTACTTC. The chain employs TRBV9 and TRBJ2-5, with D tentatively TRBD1 (7 bases). The CDR3 consists of 16 residues. Germline V CDR1 and CDR2: SGDLS, YYNGEE. The V gene lost 0 bases and the J gene lost 5 bases, with 17 bases spanning the gap.

The V call is TRBV10-1, the J call TRBJ2-5; D is perhaps TRBD2 (6 bases). V was pared by 6 bases and J by 7 bases, with 9 bases between. The CDR3 runs to 11 residues. Per germline, CDR1 WNHNN and CDR2 SYGVQD (reference sequence). The DNA of the CDR3 is TGCGCCAGCAGCCTGGGGGGGACCCAGTACTTC. Amino acid sequence: CASSLGGTQYF.

The chain recombines TRBV5-4 with TRBJ1-4; D not resolved. The germline V and J ends were trimmed by 4 bases and 3 bases, with 13 bases remaining between them. Germline loops: CDR1 SGHNT, CDR2 YYREEE (reference sequence). The CDR3 is made up of 15 amino acids. In nucleotides, the CDR3 is TGTGCCAGCAGCCCCAGCGGGTCGGCTAATGAAAAACTGTTTTTT. Residues: CASSPSGSANEKLFF.

This rearrangement joins TRBV5-1 to TRBJ2-4; D may be TRBD1 (6 bases). CDR1 is SGHRS, CDR2 YFSETQ, per germline. The V gene lost 5 bases and the J gene lost 1 base, with 13 bases spanning the gap. The CDR3 has 15 amino acids. The chain's CDR3 is CASSPQGHAKNIQYF. For the CDR3, the DNA is TGCGCCAGCAGTCCCCAGGGGCATGCCAAAAACATTCAGTACTTC.

The chain recombines TRBV2 with TRBJ1-2, with D perhaps TRBD1 (6 bases). The germline CDR1 and CDR2 sequences are SNHLY and FYNNEI. The CDR3 is made up of 15 amino acids. Trimming took 1 base from V and 1 from J, leaving 10 bases between them. CDR3 region: CASSEGQDLNYGYTF. DNA of the CDR3: TGTGCCAGCAGTGAAGGACAGGACCTTAACTATGGCTACACCTTC.

V and J are TRBV7-2 and TRBJ2-5; 7 nucleotides agree with TRBD2. There are 17 residues in the CDR3. Trimming cost V 1 base and J 0 bases; bases outside gene matches: 8. CDR1 and CDR2 (germline): SGHTA, FQGNSA. Here the CDR3 DNA reads TGTGCCAGCAGCTTAGTGGCTGGCGGGACTAACCAAGAGACCCAGTACTTC. It specifies CASSLVAGGTNQETQYF.

J is TRBJ2-1 and V is TRBV24-1, with a weak D call TRBD2 (6 bases). Germline V gene data show CDR1 as KGHDR and CDR2 as SFDVKD. The CDR3 contains 15 residues. The ends were cut back, 0 bases at V and 3 bases at J, with 8 bases in the middle. The CDR3 sequence is CATSDLGGNYNEQFF. The CDR3 DNA is TGTGCCACCAGTGATTTGGGCGGGAACTACAATGAGCAGTTCTTC.

V usage is TRBV7-9 and J usage is TRBJ1-2, with D unclear. With 5 bases removed from V and 3 bases from J, the gap between germline ends came to 16 bases. CDR1 is SEHNR, CDR2 FQNEAQ, per germline (reference sequence). The CDR3 has 15 amino acids. CDR3 protein: CASSPLSSRDYGYTF. CDR3 DNA: TGTGCCAGCAGCCCGCTTTCGTCGAGGGACTATGGCTACACCTTC. The whole variable domain, remainder taken from reference TRBV7-9 and TRBJ1-2, is DTGVSQNPRHKITKRGQNVTFRCDPISEHNRLYWYRQTLGQGPEFLTYFQNEAQLEKSRLLSDRFSAERPKGSFSTLEIQRTEQGDSAMYLCASSPLSSRDYGYTFGSGTRLTVV.

This chain connects TRBV6-1 to TRBJ1-1; D is perhaps TRBD1 (6 bases). The CDR3 length is 14 residues. The ends were cut back, 2 bases at V and 4 bases at J, with 11 bases in the middle. The germline V gene encodes CDR1 MNHNS and CDR2 SASEGT. The CDR3: CASSERGQITEAFF. CDR3 nucleotides: TGTGCCAGCAGTGAAAGAGGACAGATCACTGAAGCTTTCTTT.

V usage is TRBV7-2 and J usage is TRBJ2-7, with D possibly matching TRBD1 (5 bases). The CDR3 length is 15 residues. V was trimmed by 2 bases and J by 0 bases, leaving 11 bases between them. Germline loops: CDR1 SGHTA, CDR2 FQGNSA. This CDR3 reads CASSLFRGYSYEQYF. The CDR3 nucleotides are TGTGCCAGCAGCTTATTTAGGGGTTACTCCTACGAGCAGTACTTC.

The genes are TRBV3-1 (or the pseudogene TRBV3-2) and TRBJ2-1, with a tentative D call TRBD1 (6 bases). The germline V gene encodes CDR1 LGHDT and CDR2 YNNKEL (reference sequence). The CDR3 has 14 amino acids. V dropped 1 base and J dropped 5 bases, with 9 bases sitting between them. CDR3 bases: TGTGCCAGCAGCCAAGCCGGGACAAACAATGAGCAGTTCTTC. Amino acids: CASSQAGTNNEQFF.

The chain couples TRBV5-1 to TRBJ2-7; TRBD2 aligns across 8 bases. The CDR3 spans 14 residues. The germline V gene has CDR1 SGHRS and CDR2 YFSETQ. Unmatched junction bases numbered 4, after V lost 4 bases and J lost 1 base. CDR3 DNA: TGCGCCAGCAGCCCCGTAGCGGGGTCCTACGAGCAGTACTTC. This gives the protein CASSPVAGSYEQYF.

This clone was seen more than once but under ten times. This chain joins TRBV5-1 and TRBJ2-2; 7 bases align to TRBD1. The CDR3 totals 15 residues. Germline V lookup: CDR1 SGHRS, CDR2 YFSETQ. The ends lost 1 base at V and 5 bases at J; junction bases unmatched: 5. The CDR3 nucleotides read TGCGCCAGCAGCTTGACAGGGGAGAGAACCGGGGAGCTGTTTTTT. Its protein product is CASSLTGERTGELFF.

This clone was counted only a few times. J is TRBJ1-1 and V is TRBV19; D possibly corresponds to TRBD1 (5 bases). The CDR3 length is 15 residues. Germline CDR1 is LNHDA and CDR2 is SQIVND (reference sequence). V lost 5 bases and J lost 3, with 16 bases in between. The CDR3 here is CASSLNGGADTEAFF. CDR3 DNA: TGTGCCAGTAGTCTGAACGGGGGTGCGGACACTGAAGCTTTCTTT.